The following is a T cell receptor (beta chain) sequence with its context. Its target is not known. The sample comes from a study of T cell responses to AZD1222 COVID-19 vaccine. Notes on the study in general: Clonal diversity was possibly underestimated; the donors were predominantly white British and more often female.

Investigators merged groups given second doses at roughly 4 or roughly 12 weeks. Germline V gives CDR1 DFQATT, CDR2 SNEGSKA (reference sequence). The CDR3 totals 11 residues. Assay used: immunoSEQ multiplex PCR; TCRdb lists only in-frame clones, some missing. The sample has tens of thousands of clones; 70% to 90% are singletons. This material consisted of peripheral blood, taken 28 days after the second AZD1222 dose. The clonotype originates from an adult who received the AZD1222 COVID-19 vaccine. The chain couples TRBV20-1 to TRBJ1-2; TRBD1 agrees at 8 bases. CDR3 sequence: CSKQGGYGYTF. The DNA of the CDR3 is TGCAGCAAACAGGGGGGTTATGGCTACACCTTC.